This T cell receptor (beta chain) was documented in a study of shared clonotypes between healthy human individuals. The data were produced by immunoSEQ multiplex PCR, yet TCRdb's version contains in-frame clones alone and is incomplete. The sample lists under 2,500,000 clones; 95% were seen once. V was shortened by 5 bases and J by 4 bases, with 15 bases between the two germline ends. The CDR3 has 15 residues. Germline lookup yields CDR1 MNHEY and CDR2 SVGAGI. The material sequenced was naive CD4+ T cells sorted from blood. Regarding subset: CD45RA+ positively selected. This receptor was obtained from a man between 18 and 29 years old in good health. The gene calls are TRBV6-5 and TRBJ2-1; possible D gene TRBD2, 5 bases. The CDR3 sequence is CASSPAPGKYNEQFF. The CDR3 DNA sequence: TGTGCCAGCAGTCCCGCCCCCGGGAAATACAATGAGCAGTTCTTC.